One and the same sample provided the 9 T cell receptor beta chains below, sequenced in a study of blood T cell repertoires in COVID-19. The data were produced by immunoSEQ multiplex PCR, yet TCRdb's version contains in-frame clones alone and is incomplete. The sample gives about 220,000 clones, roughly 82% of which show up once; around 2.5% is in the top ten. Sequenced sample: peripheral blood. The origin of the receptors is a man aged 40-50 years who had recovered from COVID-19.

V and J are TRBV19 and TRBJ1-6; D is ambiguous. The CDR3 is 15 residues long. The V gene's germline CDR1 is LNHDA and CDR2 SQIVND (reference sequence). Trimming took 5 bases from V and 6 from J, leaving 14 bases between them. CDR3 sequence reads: CASSLRPRFNSPLHF. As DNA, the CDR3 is TGTGCCAGTAGTTTGAGGCCTAGATTTAATTCACCCCTCCACTTT.

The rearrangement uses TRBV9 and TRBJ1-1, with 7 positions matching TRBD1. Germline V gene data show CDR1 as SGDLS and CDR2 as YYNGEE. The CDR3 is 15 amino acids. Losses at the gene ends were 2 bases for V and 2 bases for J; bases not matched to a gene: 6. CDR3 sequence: CASSVSGTDNTEAFF. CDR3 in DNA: TGTGCCAGCAGCGTTTCCGGGACAGACAACACTGAAGCTTTCTTT. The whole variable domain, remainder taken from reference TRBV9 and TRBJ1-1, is DSGVTQTPKHLITATGQRVTLRCSPRSGDLSVYWYQQSLDQGLQFLIQYYNGEERAKGNILERFSAQQFPDLHSELNLSSLELGDSALYFCASSVSGTDNTEAFFGQGTRLTVV.

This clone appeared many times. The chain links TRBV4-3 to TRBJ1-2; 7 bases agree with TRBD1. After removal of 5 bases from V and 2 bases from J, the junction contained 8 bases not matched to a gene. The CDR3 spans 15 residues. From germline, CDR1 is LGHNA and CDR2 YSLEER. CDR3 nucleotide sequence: TGCGCCAGCAGCGATTCCCGGGACAGAAACTATGGCTACACCTTC. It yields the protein CASSDSRDRNYGYTF.

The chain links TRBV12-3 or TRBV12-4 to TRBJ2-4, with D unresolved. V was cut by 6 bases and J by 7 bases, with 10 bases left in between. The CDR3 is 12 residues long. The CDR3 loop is CASSPIKNIQYF. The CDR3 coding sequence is TGTGCCAGCAGCCCTATAAAGAACATTCAGTACTTC.

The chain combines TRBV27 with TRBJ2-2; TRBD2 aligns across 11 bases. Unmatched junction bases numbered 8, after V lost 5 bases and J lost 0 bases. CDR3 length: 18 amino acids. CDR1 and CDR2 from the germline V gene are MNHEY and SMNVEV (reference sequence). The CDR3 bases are TGTGCCAGCAGTCCCTACGCGACTAGCGGGGCGAACACCGGGGAGCTGTTTTTT. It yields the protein CASSPYATSGANTGELFF.

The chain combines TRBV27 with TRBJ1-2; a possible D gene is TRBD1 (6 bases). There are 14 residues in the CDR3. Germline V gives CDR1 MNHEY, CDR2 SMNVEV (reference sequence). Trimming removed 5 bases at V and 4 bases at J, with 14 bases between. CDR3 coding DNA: TGTGCCAGCAGTCCGGGACACCCCTTCTATGGCTACACCTTC. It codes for CASSPGHPFYGYTF.

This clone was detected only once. CDR3 protein: CASSYSPSVSTDTQYF. CDR3 coding DNA: TGTGCCAGCAGTTACTCTCCTAGCGTTAGCACAGATACGCAGTATTTT. The V and J genes are TRBV6-5 and TRBJ2-3; D possibly corresponds to TRBD2 (6 bases). CDR1 is MNHEY, CDR2 SVGAGI, per germline. V gave up 0 bases and J gave up 0 bases, with 10 bases separating them. The CDR3 is 16 residues long.

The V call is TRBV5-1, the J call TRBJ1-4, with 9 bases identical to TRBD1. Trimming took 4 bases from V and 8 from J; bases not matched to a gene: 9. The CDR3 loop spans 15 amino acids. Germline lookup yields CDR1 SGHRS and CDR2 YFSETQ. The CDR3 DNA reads TGCGCCAGCAGCAGGACTCCGGGACAGGGAGAAAAACTGTTTTTT. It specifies CASSRTPGQGEKLFF.

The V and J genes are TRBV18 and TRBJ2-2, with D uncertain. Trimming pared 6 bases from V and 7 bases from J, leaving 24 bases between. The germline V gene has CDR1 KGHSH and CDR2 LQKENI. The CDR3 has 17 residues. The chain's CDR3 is CASSLVAASLSRGELFF. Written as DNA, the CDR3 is TGTGCCAGCTCCCTCGTCGCGGCTAGTTTGTCACGCGGGGAGCTGTTTTTT.